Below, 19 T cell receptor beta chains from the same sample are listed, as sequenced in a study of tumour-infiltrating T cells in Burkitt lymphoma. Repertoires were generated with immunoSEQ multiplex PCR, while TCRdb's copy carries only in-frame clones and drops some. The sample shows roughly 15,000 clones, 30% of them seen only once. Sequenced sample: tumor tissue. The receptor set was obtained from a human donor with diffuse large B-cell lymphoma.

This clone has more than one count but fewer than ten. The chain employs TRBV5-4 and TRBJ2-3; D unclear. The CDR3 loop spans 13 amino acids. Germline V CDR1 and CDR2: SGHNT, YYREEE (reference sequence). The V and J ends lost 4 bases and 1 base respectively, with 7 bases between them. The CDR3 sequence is CASSESGTDTQYF. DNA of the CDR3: TGTGCCAGCAGCGAGTCAGGCACAGATACGCAGTATTTT.

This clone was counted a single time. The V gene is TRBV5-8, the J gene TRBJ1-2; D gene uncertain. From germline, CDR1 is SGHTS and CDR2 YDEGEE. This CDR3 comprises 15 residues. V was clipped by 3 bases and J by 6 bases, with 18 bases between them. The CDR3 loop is CASSWAVYPKDGYTF. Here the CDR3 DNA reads TGTGCCAGCAGCTGGGCAGTCTACCCCAAGGATGGCTACACCTTC.

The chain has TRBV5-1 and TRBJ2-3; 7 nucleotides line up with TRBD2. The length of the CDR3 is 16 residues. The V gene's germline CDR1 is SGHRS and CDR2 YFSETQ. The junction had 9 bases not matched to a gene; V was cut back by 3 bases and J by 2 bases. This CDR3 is CASSSGLGRVTDTQYF. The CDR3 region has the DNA TGCGCCAGCAGCTCCGGACTAGGCCGGGTCACAGATACGCAGTATTTT.

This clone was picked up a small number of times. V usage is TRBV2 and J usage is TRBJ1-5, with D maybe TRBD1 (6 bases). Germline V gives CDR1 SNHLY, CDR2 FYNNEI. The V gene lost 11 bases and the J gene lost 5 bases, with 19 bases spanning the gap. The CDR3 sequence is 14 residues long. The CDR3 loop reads CASRQGRGDQPQHF. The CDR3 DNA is TGTGCCTCCCGCCAGGGGCGAGGGGATCAGCCCCAGCATTTT.

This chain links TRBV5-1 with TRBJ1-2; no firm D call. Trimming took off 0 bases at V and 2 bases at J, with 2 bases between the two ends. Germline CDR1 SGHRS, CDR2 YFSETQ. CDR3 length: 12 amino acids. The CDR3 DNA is TGCGCCAGCAGCTTGGACAACTATGGCTACACCTTC. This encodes CASSLDNYGYTF.

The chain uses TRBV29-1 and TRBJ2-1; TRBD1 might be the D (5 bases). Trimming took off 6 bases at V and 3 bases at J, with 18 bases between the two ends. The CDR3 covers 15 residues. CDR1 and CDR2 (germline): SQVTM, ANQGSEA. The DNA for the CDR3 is TGCAGCGTGGTGACAGTTTTCTCCTTCTACAATGAGCAGTTCTTC. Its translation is CSVVTVFSFYNEQFF.

The CDR3 region is CASSVSNSPYEQYF. The CDR3, as DNA: TGTGCCAGCAGCGTCTCCAACAGCCCCTACGAGCAGTACTTC. The genes are TRBV9 and TRBJ2-7; D uncertain. CDR1 is SGDLS, CDR2 YYNGEE, per germline. The V end was cut by 2 bases, the J end by 2 bases, with 11 bases between. This CDR3 has 14 amino acids.

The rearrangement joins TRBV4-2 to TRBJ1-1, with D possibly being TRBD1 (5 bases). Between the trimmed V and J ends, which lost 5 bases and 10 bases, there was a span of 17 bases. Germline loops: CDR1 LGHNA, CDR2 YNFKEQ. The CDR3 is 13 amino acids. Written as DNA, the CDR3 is TGTGCCAGCAGCTCCCTCGGGGACGATACAGCTTTCTTT. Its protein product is CASSSLGDDTAFF.

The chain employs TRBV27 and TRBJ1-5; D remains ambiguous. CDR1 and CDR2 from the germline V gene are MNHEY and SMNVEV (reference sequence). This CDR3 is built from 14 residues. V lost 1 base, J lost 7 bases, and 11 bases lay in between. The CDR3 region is CASSLYSESQPQHF. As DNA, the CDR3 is TGTGCCAGCAGTTTATATTCCGAATCACAGCCCCAGCATTTT.

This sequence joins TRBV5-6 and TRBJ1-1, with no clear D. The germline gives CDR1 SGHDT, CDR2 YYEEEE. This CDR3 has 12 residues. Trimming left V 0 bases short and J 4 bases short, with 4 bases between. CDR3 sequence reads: CASSLGRTEAFF. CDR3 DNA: TGTGCCAGCAGCTTGGGTCGCACTGAAGCTTTCTTT.

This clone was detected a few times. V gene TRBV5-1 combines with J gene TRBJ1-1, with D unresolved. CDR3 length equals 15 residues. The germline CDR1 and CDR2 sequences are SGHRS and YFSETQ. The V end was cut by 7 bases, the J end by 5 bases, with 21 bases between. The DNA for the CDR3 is TGCGCCAGCTCACGGTACGGTAGGAAGGCGACTGAAGCTTTCTTT. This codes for CASSRYGRKATEAFF. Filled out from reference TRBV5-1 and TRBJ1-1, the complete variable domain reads KAGVTQTPRYLIKTRGQQVTLSCSPISGHRSVSWYQQTPGQGLQFLFEYFSETQRNKGNFPGRFSGRQFSNSRSEMNVSTLELGDSALYLCASSRYGRKATEAFFGQGTRLTVV.

The CDR3 region has the DNA TGTGCCTGGAGTGTACAGGCGGGAGGCTACACCTTC. It yields the protein CAWSVQAGGYTF. The J gene is TRBJ1-2, the V gene TRBV30; TRBD1 might be the D (5 bases). Germline V lookup: CDR1 GTSNPN, CDR2 SVGIG (reference sequence). V gave up 0 bases and J gave up 8 bases, with 10 bases separating them. The CDR3 runs to 12 residues.

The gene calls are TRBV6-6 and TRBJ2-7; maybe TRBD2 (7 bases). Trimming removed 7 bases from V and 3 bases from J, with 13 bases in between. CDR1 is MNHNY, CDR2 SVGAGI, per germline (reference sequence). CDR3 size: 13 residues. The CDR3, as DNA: TGTGCCAGCATTAGGGGGGAGGGCTACGAGCAGTACTTC. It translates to CASIRGEGYEQYF.

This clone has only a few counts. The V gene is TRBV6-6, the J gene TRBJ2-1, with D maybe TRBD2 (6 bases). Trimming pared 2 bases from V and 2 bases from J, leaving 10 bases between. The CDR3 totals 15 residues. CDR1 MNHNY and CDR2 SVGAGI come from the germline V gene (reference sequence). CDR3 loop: CASSYLGGAYNEQFF. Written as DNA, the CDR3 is TGTGCCAGCAGTTACCTCGGGGGAGCCTACAATGAGCAGTTCTTC.

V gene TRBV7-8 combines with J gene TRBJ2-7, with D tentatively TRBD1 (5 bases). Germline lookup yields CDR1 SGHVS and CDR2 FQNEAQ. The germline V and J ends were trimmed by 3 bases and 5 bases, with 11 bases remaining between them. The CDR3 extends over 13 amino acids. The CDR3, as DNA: TGTGCCAGCAGCTTTGCACAGGCAGACGAGCAGTACTTC. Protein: CASSFAQADEQYF.

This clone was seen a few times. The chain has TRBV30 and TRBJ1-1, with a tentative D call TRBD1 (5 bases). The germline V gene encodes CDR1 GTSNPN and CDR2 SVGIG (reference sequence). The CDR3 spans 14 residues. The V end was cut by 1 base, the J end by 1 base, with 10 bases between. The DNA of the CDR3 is TGTGCCTGGAGTGCCGGCAGGGAGAACACTGAAGCTTTCTTT. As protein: CAWSAGRENTEAFF. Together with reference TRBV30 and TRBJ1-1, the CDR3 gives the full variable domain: SQTIHQWPATLVQPVGSPLSLECTVEGTSNPNLYWYRQAAGRGLQLLFYSVGIGQISSEVPQNLSASRPQDRQFILSSKKLLLSDSGFYLCAWSAGRENTEAFFGQGTRLTVV.

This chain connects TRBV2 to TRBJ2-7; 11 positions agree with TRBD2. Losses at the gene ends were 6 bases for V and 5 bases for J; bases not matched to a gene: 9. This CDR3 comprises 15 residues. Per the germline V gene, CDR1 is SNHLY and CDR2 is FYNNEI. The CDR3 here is CASSATSGSIDEQYF. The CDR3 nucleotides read TGTGCCAGCAGCGCTACTAGCGGGAGTATCGACGAGCAGTACTTC.

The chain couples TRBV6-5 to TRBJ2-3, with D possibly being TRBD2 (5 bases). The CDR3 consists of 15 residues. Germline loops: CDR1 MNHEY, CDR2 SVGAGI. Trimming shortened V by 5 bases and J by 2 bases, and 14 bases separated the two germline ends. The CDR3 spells CASSRKRRPTDTQYF. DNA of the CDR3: TGTGCCAGCAGTAGGAAGCGGAGACCCACAGATACGCAGTATTTT.

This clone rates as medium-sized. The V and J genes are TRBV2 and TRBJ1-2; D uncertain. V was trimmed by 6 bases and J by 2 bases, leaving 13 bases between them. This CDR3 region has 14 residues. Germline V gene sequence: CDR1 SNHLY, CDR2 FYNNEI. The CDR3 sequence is CASRETDGNYGYTF. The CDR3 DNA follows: TGTGCCAGCAGGGAAACGGACGGGAACTATGGCTACACCTTC.